The text below deals with one T cell receptor beta chain. Patients picked for sequencing had shown CD8+CD57+ cell expansion detected by flow cytometry. CDR1 and CDR2 from the germline V gene are SNHLY and FYNNEI. CDR3 length: 14 amino acids. J lost 4 bases, V lost 7 bases, and 4 bases had no gene match. This record belongs to a study of CD8+CD57+ T cells in acquired aplastic anemia. Study overall: DNA recovered from sorted CD4+ and CD8+ cells had a mean of about 3 ug.

CDR3 and TCR beta VDJ profiling relied on a genomic DNA template. TCRdb re-called the reads through MiXCR, storing one row per CDR3 protein. The sample consists of over 150,000 distinct CDR3 sequences, 40% to 50% of them appearing once. V is TRBV2 and J is TRBJ2-5; 12 positions agree with TRBD2. This receptor was obtained from a human donor with aplastic anemia. Sample: sorted CD4+, CD8+, or CD8+CD57+ T cells (not recorded which) from PBMCs. CDR3 nucleotides: TGTGCCAGCAAGGAGACTAGCGGGGGAGAGACCCAGTACTTC. It encodes CASKETSGGETQYF.